These 13 T cell receptor beta chains came from one sample sequenced in a study of identifying expanded T cells in peripheral blood. TCRdb's table, derived via immunoSEQ multiplex PCR, lists solely in-frame clones and lacks some. The sample consists of fewer than 130,000 clones, about 89% of them appearing once. The source material was blood. Source of these receptors: a person aged 18-70 years in good health.

V and J are TRBV15 and TRBJ1-2, with TRBD1 as a possible D gene (6 bases). Trimming left V 0 bases short and J 3 bases short, with 8 bases between. The CDR3 has 14 residues. The germline gives CDR1 LNHNV, CDR2 YYDKDF (reference sequence). Here the CDR3 DNA reads TGTGCCACCAGCAGAGAGGGGGCAGACTATGGCTACACCTTC. Translating it yields CATSREGADYGYTF.

The chain carries TRBV27 and TRBJ2-4; 7 bases agree with TRBD1. Trimming at V came to 5 bases and at J to 5 bases, leaving 12 bases not matched to a gene. The CDR3 is 16 residues long. In germline, CDR1 is MNHEY, CDR2 SMNVEV (reference sequence). The CDR3: CASSPLLGQGENIQYF. CDR3 coding DNA: TGTGCCAGCAGTCCGCTCCTAGGGCAGGGGGAAAACATTCAGTACTTC.

V and J are TRBV2 and TRBJ2-3; no clear D gene. CDR1 and CDR2 (germline): SNHLY, FYNNEI. V shed 3 bases and J shed 5 bases, with 12 bases lying between them. The CDR3 extends over 14 amino acids. The CDR3 DNA follows: TGTGCCAGCAGTGACCTGGATCGCGAAGATACGCAGTATTTT. Translating it yields CASSDLDREDTQYF.

The gene calls are TRBV6-6 and TRBJ1-5; 8 nucleotides agree with TRBD1. Germline V gives CDR1 MNHNY, CDR2 SVGAGI (reference sequence). The CDR3 runs to 16 residues. The V and J ends lost 1 base and 6 bases, in that order; junction bases with no gene match: 8. DNA for the CDR3: TGTGCCAGCAGTTACTTAAGCGGGACAGGCAGTCAGCCCCAGCATTTT. It codes for CASSYLSGTGSQPQHF.

The V and J genes are TRBV5-1 and TRBJ2-1; tentative D call: TRBD2 (5 bases). V was pared by 4 bases and J by 10 bases, with 15 bases between. Germline V gene data show CDR1 as SGHRS and CDR2 as YFSETQ. This CDR3 has 13 residues. CDR3 region: CASSGSSGIEQFF. In DNA form, the CDR3 reads TGCGCCAGCAGCGGCTCCTCGGGGATAGAGCAGTTCTTC.

The J gene is TRBJ1-5, the V gene TRBV27; D is uncertain. The germline V gene encodes CDR1 MNHEY and CDR2 SMNVEV (reference sequence). This CDR3 region has 15 residues. Trimming removed 5 bases from V and 0 bases from J, with 11 bases in between. The CDR3 DNA reads TGTGCCAGCAGTCCCGGCGGGCCTAGCAATCAGCCCCAGCATTTT. It yields the protein CASSPGGPSNQPQHF.

The CDR3 loop is CASRIILKGTQYF. CDR3 in DNA: TGTGCCAGCAGGATCATTCTCAAAGGGACCCAGTACTTC. V and J are TRBV6-1 and TRBJ2-5; D is ambiguous. Trimming removed 6 bases from V and 7 bases from J, with 15 bases in between. The CDR3 totals 13 residues. Germline V CDR1 and CDR2: MNHNS, SASEGT.

This chain uses TRBV12-5 with TRBJ2-1, with TRBD2 matching 16 bases. The CDR3 runs 22 residues. V shed 1 base, J shed 1 base, and the junction held 13 bases outside the gene matches. The V gene's germline CDR1 is LGHNT and CDR2 FRNRAP. The CDR3 nucleotides read TGTGCTAGTGGTTTGGGCCCCGGGACTAGCGGGGGGGGTAGCTGGTCCTACAATGAGCAGTTCTTC. As protein: CASGLGPGTSGGGSWSYNEQFF.

This chain joins TRBV9 and TRBJ2-3; D is uncertain. The ends were cut back, 0 bases at V and 10 bases at J, with 15 bases in the middle. The CDR3 totals 14 residues. Germline CDR1 SGDLS, CDR2 YYNGEE. CDR3 residues: CASSVGNAYGAQYF. CDR3 bases: TGTGCCAGCAGCGTAGGGAACGCCTATGGCGCGCAGTATTTT. Full variable domain (remainder filled in from reference TRBV9 and TRBJ2-3): DSGVTQTPKHLITATGQRVTLRCSPRSGDLSVYWYQQSLDQGLQFLIQYYNGEERAKGNILERFSAQQFPDLHSELNLSSLELGDSALYFCASSVGNAYGAQYFGPGTRLTVL.

This chain joins TRBV19 and TRBJ2-7; 8 nucleotides line up with TRBD2. The CDR3 totals 15 residues. Looked up from germline, CDR1 is LNHDA and CDR2 is SQIVND (reference sequence). J gave up 3 bases and V 6 bases, and 10 bases lay outside the gene matches. CDR3 in amino acids: CASSYGGAGVYEQYF. The CDR3 DNA reads as TGTGCCAGTAGCTACGGGGGGGCAGGAGTCTACGAGCAGTACTTC. The full variable domain, with the rest looked up from reference TRBV19 and TRBJ2-7, is DGGITQSPKYLFRKEGQNVTLSCEQNLNHDAMYWYRQDPGQGLRLIYYSQIVNDFQKGDIAEGYSVSREKKESFPLTVTSAQKNPTAFYLCASSYGGAGVYEQYFGPGTRLTVT.

This clone was observed a handful of times. V gene TRBV11-2 combines with J gene TRBJ1-1; D uncertain. Trimming took off 5 bases at V and 4 bases at J, with 20 bases between the two ends. Germline values: CDR1 SGHAT, CDR2 FQNNGV. The CDR3 contains 16 residues. The CDR3 DNA sequence: TGTGCCAGCAGCCCCAGTGCGGGAGCCCGGGGCACTGAAGCTTTCTTT. This translates into CASSPSAGARGTEAFF.

The chain couples TRBV7-2 to TRBJ1-2; D possibly corresponds to TRBD1 (5 bases). The V and J ends lost 1 base and 7 bases respectively, with 10 bases between them. From germline, CDR1 is SGHTA and CDR2 FQGNSA. This CDR3 has 13 residues. CDR3 bases: TGTGCCAGCAGCTTAGAGCGTCAGGGTGGCTACACCTTC. Translating it yields CASSLERQGGYTF.

This clone appeared a single time. This chain uses TRBV7-2 with TRBJ1-1, with D unresolved. CDR1 and CDR2 from the germline V gene are SGHTA and FQGNSA. This CDR3 region has 16 residues. Trimming stripped 4 bases from V and 1 base from J, with 16 bases between. The CDR3 here is CASSSRSLSANTEAFF. The CDR3 nucleotides read TGTGCCAGCAGCTCCCGTTCTTTGTCCGCGAACACTGAAGCTTTCTTT.